The 20 T cell receptor beta chains listed next were all sequenced from one sample in a study of CD8+ T cells in alopecia areata. The sample's treatment: oral pan-JAK inhibitor, 5-10 mg twice daily. Reverse transcription of extracted RNA yielded cDNA, which provided the sequencing template. Only in-frame clones appear in the TCRdb table, and some are missing; sequencing was by immunoSEQ multiplex PCR. This table has 200,000 or so clones, more than 30% appearing once. Material: CD4+ T cells sorted from blood, obtained at approximately week 30, from a patient treated with tofacitinib. Source of these receptors: a human donor with alopecia areata.

The table lists this clone with a few counts. The chain combines TRBV12-5 with TRBJ2-3; TRBD2 is a possible D gene (5 bases). V lost 7 bases to trimming and J lost 5 bases, with 10 bases between them. Germline CDR1 and CDR2: LGHNT and FRNRAP. The CDR3 sequence is 12 residues long. The CDR3 nucleotides are TGTGCTAGTGTTGGAGAGGGAGATACGCAGTATTTT. This sequence encodes CASVGEGDTQYF.

The chain joins TRBV30 to TRBJ1-6; D is possibly TRBD1 (5 bases). Trimming removed 4 bases from V and 8 bases from J, with 9 bases in between. The CDR3 consists of 12 residues. The germline V gene encodes CDR1 GTSNPN and CDR2 SVGIG (reference sequence). CDR3 sequence reads: CAWKGLDSPLHF. The CDR3 DNA reads as TGTGCCTGGAAGGGGTTGGATTCACCCCTCCACTTT.

With regard to this clone: Other DNA variants within this sample encode the same CDR3. The chain couples TRBV2 to TRBJ1-1, with D possibly being TRBD1 (6 bases). From germline, CDR1 is SNHLY and CDR2 FYNNEI. V lost 6 bases, J lost 0 bases, and 8 bases lay in between. This CDR3 spans 13 amino acids. CDR3 in DNA: TGTGCCAGCAGACAGGGTATGAACACTGAAGCTTTCTTT. Its translation: CASRQGMNTEAFF.

This clone has just a few counts. This rearrangement joins TRBV2 to TRBJ1-3; D not resolved. CDR1 is SNHLY, CDR2 FYNNEI, per germline. V shed 0 bases and J shed 0 bases, with 9 bases lying between them. This CDR3 spans 16 amino acids. The CDR3 here is CASSEARRNSGNTIYF. DNA of the CDR3: TGTGCCAGCAGTGAAGCGCGGAGAAACTCTGGAAACACCATATATTTT. Full variable domain (rest looked up from reference TRBV2 and TRBJ1-3): EPEVTQTPSHQVTQMGQEVILRCVPISNHLYFYWYRQILGQKVEFLVSFYNNEISEKSEIFDDQFSVERPDGSNFTLKIRSTKLEDSAMYFCASSEARRNSGNTIYFGEGSWLTVV.

This clone was counted only a few times. The V and J genes are TRBV30 and TRBJ1-1, with a weak D call TRBD1 (5 bases). The CDR3 has 14 amino acids. Trimming pared 1 base from V and 3 bases from J, leaving 12 bases between. CDR1 GTSNPN and CDR2 SVGIG come from the germline V gene (reference sequence). CDR3 nucleotides: TGTGCCTGGAGTGGTACAGGTTTGGACACTGAAGCTTTCTTT. Its translation: CAWSGTGLDTEAFF.

The chain recombines TRBV12-5 with TRBJ2-1; no clear D. The germline gives CDR1 LGHNT, CDR2 FRNRAP. The CDR3 is made up of 15 amino acids. The V end lost 0 bases, the J end lost 9 bases, and 15 bases lay between the germline ends. The CDR3 spells CASGLVLGFKGEQFF. Here the CDR3 DNA reads TGTGCTAGTGGTTTGGTACTGGGGTTCAAGGGTGAGCAGTTCTTC.

This clone has only a few counts. The V gene is TRBV2, the J gene TRBJ2-7, with 13 bases aligning to TRBD2. Trimming cost V 6 bases and J 4 bases; bases outside gene matches: 6. The CDR3 spans 15 residues. Germline V gives CDR1 SNHLY, CDR2 FYNNEI. In DNA form, the CDR3 reads TGTGCCAGCAGAGGACTAGCGGGGGTTGTTTACGAGCAGTACTTC. Translating it yields CASRGLAGVVYEQYF.

The V and J genes are TRBV30 and TRBJ1-2; D not resolved. CDR1 is GTSNPN, CDR2 SVGIG, per germline (reference sequence). Trimming removed 3 bases at V and 8 bases at J, with 16 bases between. The CDR3 consists of 13 residues. DNA for the CDR3: TGTGCCTGGAGCGTCCTTGCCCGATTGGGCTACACCTTC. This gives the protein CAWSVLARLGYTF.

Many counts were recorded for this clone. The chain employs TRBV30 and TRBJ2-3, with D tentatively TRBD1 (6 bases). V lost 0 bases and J lost 4, with 14 bases in between. Germline values: CDR1 GTSNPN, CDR2 SVGIG (reference sequence). This CDR3 contains 15 residues. CDR3 loop: CAWSVRAGASDTQYF. CDR3 nucleotides: TGTGCCTGGAGTGTACGGGCAGGGGCCTCAGATACGCAGTATTTT.

This clone appeared a few times. The rearrangement links TRBV2 to TRBJ1-5; D perhaps matches TRBD1 (6 bases). CDR3 length: 13 residues. Germline assignment: CDR1 SNHLY and CDR2 FYNNEI. The V end lost 7 bases, the J end lost 0 bases, and 7 bases lay between the germline ends. CDR3 protein: CASKDSSNQPQHF. The CDR3 DNA sequence: TGTGCCAGCAAGGACAGTAGCAATCAGCCCCAGCATTTT. Using reference TRBV2 and TRBJ1-5 for the parts outside the CDR3, the full variable domain is EPEVTQTPSHQVTQMGQEVILRCVPISNHLYFYWYRQILGQKVEFLVSFYNNEISEKSEIFDDQFSVERPDGSNFTLKIRSTKLEDSAMYFCASKDSSNQPQHFGDGTRLSIL.

This rearrangement joins TRBV30 to TRBJ1-1; D gene ambiguous. Trimming stripped 5 bases from V and 2 bases from J, with 9 bases between. CDR1 is GTSNPN and CDR2 is SVGIG in the germline V gene (reference sequence). This CDR3 is 12 amino acids long. This CDR3 is CAWARVNTEAFF. In DNA, the CDR3 is TGTGCCTGGGCTAGAGTTAACACTGAAGCTTTCTTT.

This clone was recorded a few times. The rearrangement links TRBV12-5 to TRBJ2-7; D is unclear. Germline-derived CDR1 and CDR2 are LGHNT and FRNRAP. The CDR3 has 14 amino acids. Trimming took off 3 bases at V and 2 bases at J, with 11 bases between the two ends. CDR3 nucleotide sequence: TGTGCTAGTGGTTTCGAGTGGGAAACCTACGAGCAGTACTTC. Encoded protein: CASGFEWETYEQYF.

A single count supports this clone. The V and J genes are TRBV9 and TRBJ1-1; the match to TRBD1 covers 7 bases. The CDR3 has 14 amino acids. Germline assignment: CDR1 SGDLS and CDR2 YYNGEE. Trimming at V came to 3 bases and at J to 0 bases, leaving 2 bases not matched to a gene. CDR3 region: CASSGRGLNTEAFF. DNA of the CDR3: TGTGCCAGCAGCGGCAGGGGGTTGAACACTGAAGCTTTCTTT.

This chain links TRBV9 with TRBJ1-2, with D possibly TRBD1 on 6 matching bases. Germline loops: CDR1 SGDLS, CDR2 YYNGEE. Trimming shortened V by 2 bases and J by 4 bases, and 12 bases separated the two germline ends. This CDR3 has 14 amino acids. The CDR3 DNA follows: TGTGCCAGCAGCGTGAACGGACAGATCTATGGCTACACCTTC. Amino acids: CASSVNGQIYGYTF.

This clone has more than one count but fewer than ten. V gene TRBV29-1 combines with J gene TRBJ2-3; tentative D call: TRBD2 (5 bases). The germline V gene encodes CDR1 SQVTM and CDR2 ANQGSEA. V shed 5 bases and J shed 0 bases, with 6 bases lying between them. This CDR3 is 12 amino acids long. CDR3 in amino acids: CSVSGSTDTQYF. CDR3 in DNA: TGCAGCGTTAGCGGCAGCACAGATACGCAGTATTTT.

The table lists this clone with a few counts. V is TRBV10-3 and J is TRBJ1-5; tentatively, D is TRBD1 (6 bases). This CDR3 spans 14 amino acids. Germline assignment: CDR1 ENHRY and CDR2 SYGVKD. Trimming pared 5 bases from V and 2 bases from J, leaving 10 bases between. The DNA of the CDR3 is TGTGCCATCAGTCTTGGGGGCGGCAATCAGCCCCAGCATTTT. It yields the protein CAISLGGGNQPQHF.

This chain's CDR3 is CASSSAGSNEQFF. DNA for the CDR3: TGCGCCAGCAGCTCCGCGGGGAGTAATGAGCAGTTCTTC. The chain links TRBV5-1 to TRBJ2-1; the D gene is possibly TRBD2 (6 bases). Trimming took 3 bases from V and 7 from J, leaving 11 bases between them. The V gene's germline CDR1 is SGHRS and CDR2 YFSETQ. This CDR3 is built from 13 residues.

This chain joins TRBV6-5 and TRBJ2-7, with D possibly being TRBD2 (6 bases). The CDR3 loop spans 13 amino acids. Trimming took off 8 bases at V and 0 bases at J, with 11 bases between the two ends. The germline V gene encodes CDR1 MNHEY and CDR2 SVGAGI. Here the CDR3 DNA reads TGTGCCAGCGTTGGGGGGAGCTCCTACGAGCAGTACTTC. Residues: CASVGGSSYEQYF.

The V call is TRBV30, the J call TRBJ1-1; the D is unclear. V was shortened by 5 bases and J by 3 bases, with 10 bases between the two germline ends. The CDR3 loop spans 12 amino acids. Germline V CDR1 and CDR2: GTSNPN, SVGIG (reference sequence). The CDR3 region has the DNA TGTGCCTGGGGCTTTATAGACACTGAAGCTTTCTTT. This sequence encodes CAWGFIDTEAFF.

The rearrangement joins TRBV30 to TRBJ1-2; TRBD1 aligns across 8 bases. The ends lost 5 bases at V and 0 bases at J; junction bases unmatched: 5. Per the germline V gene, CDR1 is GTSNPN and CDR2 is SVGIG (reference sequence). The CDR3 has 14 amino acids. The CDR3 here is CAWGGQGPNYGYTF. The DNA for the CDR3 is TGTGCCTGGGGCGGACAGGGCCCTAACTATGGCTACACCTTC.